The 26 T cell receptor beta chains in this list originate from one sample, sequenced in a study of tumor-infiltrating lymphocytes in primary liver carcinoma. From around 0.5 ug of total RNA, TCR beta-specific cDNA was reverse-transcribed using a constant-region primer. Construction of TCR beta libraries relied on three successive nested multiplex PCR rounds employing slightly modified ARM-PCR. Each of the first two PCR rounds ran approximately 10 cycles with TRBV1-TRBV30 forward and C-beta reverse primers. Using its own MiXCR run on the multiplex PCR reads, TCRdb lists one record per CDR3 protein. The repertoire holds under 130,000 distinct CDR3 sequences, with roughly 80% as singletons. Co-extraction of both nucleic acids (RNA and DNA) used about 18-31 mg of unsorted bulk tissue. Material for sequencing was liver tumor tissue from sampling region 3. The subset was: tumor region T3, left-lateral pole. These receptors were obtained from a man in his forties with primary liver carcinoma and hepatitis B virus infection.

On this clonotype itself: An end of the junction does not agree with germline; a read error may underlie this. The chain couples TRBV11-1 to TRBJ2-2; D is unresolved. The CDR3 is 13 amino acids. The germline CDR1 and CDR2 sequences are SGHAT and FQDESV (reference sequence). CDR3 bases: TGTGCCACCAGCCTTTGGGATACCGGGGAGCTGTTTTTT. It encodes CATSLWDTGELFF.

Note on this clonotype: In this CDR3 the conserved last residue, phenylalanine or tryptophan, is missing, so a read error is likely. The rearrangement links TRBV28 to TRBJ2-4; TRBD2 might be the D (5 bases). The CDR3 has 15 residues. Between the trimmed V and J ends, which lost 10 bases and 10 bases, there was a span of 26 bases. From germline, CDR1 is MDHEN and CDR2 SYDVKM. The CDR3 DNA reads as TGTGCCACCCTCCCGGTTGGTGGAGGAGTAAATATTCAGTACATC. It specifies CATLPVGGGVNIQYI.

Details on this clonotype: This may be a read error: a much more frequent sequence differs by one nucleotide. V and J are TRBV5-1 and TRBJ1-1; tentatively, D is TRBD1 (6 bases). CDR1 is SGHRS and CDR2 is YFSETQ in the germline V gene. The CDR3 covers 16 residues. CDR3: CASSLGQVFANTETFF. CDR3 sequence (DNA): TGCGCCAGCAGCTTGGGACAGGTCTTTGCGAACACTGAAACTTTCTTT.

This chain joins TRBV5-5 and TRBJ2-1; TRBD2 agrees at 8 bases. With 4 bases clipped from V and 7 bases from J, the junction kept 10 bases outside the gene matches. The CDR3 runs to 15 residues. Per germline, CDR1 SGHKS and CDR2 YYEKEE (reference sequence). The CDR3 here is CASSGGLVGENEQFF. In DNA form, the CDR3 reads TGTGCCAGCAGCGGGGGACTAGTGGGAGAAAATGAGCAGTTCTTC.

This chain connects TRBV6-6 to TRBJ1-6, with D possibly matching TRBD1 (6 bases). The germline V gene has CDR1 MNHNY and CDR2 SVGAGI (reference sequence). This CDR3 has 16 residues. V was shortened by 10 bases and J by 9 bases, with 25 bases between the two germline ends. As DNA, the CDR3 is TGTGCCAATAGTTTATCAGAGGGGGGACTAGGTTCACCCCTCCACTTT. Protein: CANSLSEGGLGSPLHF.

Turning to this clonotype: This clone may be a read error of a much larger clone one base away. The gene calls are TRBV24-1 and TRBJ2-5, with 7 bases fitting TRBD1. Looked up from germline, CDR1 is KGHDR and CDR2 is SFDVKD. V shed 3 bases and J 0 bases; nucleotides not matched to a gene: 3. This CDR3 contains 15 residues. The CDR3 region is CATSDVGTDQETQYF. The DNA of the CDR3 is TGTGCCACCAGTGATGTCGGGACAGACCAAGAGACCCAGTACTTC.

The rearrangement links TRBV6-1 to TRBJ2-6; D ambiguous. CDR1 and CDR2 from the germline V gene are MNHNS and SASEGT. V was cut by 1 base and J by 2 bases, with 6 bases left in between. The CDR3 contains 15 residues. The CDR3, as DNA: TGTGCCAGCAGTGAAGGGGATCCTGGGGCCAACGTCCTGACTTTC. As protein: CASSEGDPGANVLTF.

The chain employs TRBV28 and TRBJ2-7, with 10 bases aligning to TRBD2. J was trimmed by 6 bases and V by 6 bases; bases with no gene match: 8. CDR1 is MDHEN and CDR2 is SYDVKM in the germline V gene. The CDR3 spans 14 residues. Here the CDR3 reads CASSSGLAETEQYF. For the CDR3, the DNA is TGTGCCAGCAGCTCCGGACTAGCGGAAACCGAGCAGTACTTC.

As concerns this clonotype: A read error is likely, as this CDR3 ends without the conserved phenylalanine or tryptophan. The J gene is TRBJ2-7, the V gene TRBV6-2 or TRBV6-3; 9 positions agree with TRBD1. The CDR3 has 14 amino acids. Germline CDR1 MNHEY, CDR2 SVGEGT. CDR3 region: CPGSLRDRAHEQYI. The CDR3 DNA sequence: TGTCCCGGCAGCCTCCGGGACAGGGCCCACGAGCAGTACATC.

Details on this clonotype: The junction and the germline gene differ at one end; a read error may be behind it. The chain employs TRBV11-2 and TRBJ1-6; D is undetermined. The CDR3 contains 13 residues. Germline-derived CDR1 and CDR2 are SGHAT and FQNNGV. The CDR3 region is CTSSSDWGTPLHF. CDR3 DNA sequence: TGTACCAGCAGCTCCGATTGGGGTACACCCCTCCACTTT. Variable domain in full (rest from reference TRBV11-2 and TRBJ1-6): EAGVAQSPRYKIIEKRQSVAFWCNPISGHATLYWYQQILGQGPKLLIQFQNNGVVDDSQLPKDRFSAERLKGVDSTLKIQPAKLEDSAVYLCTSSSDWGTPLHFGNGTRLTVT.

Only one count was recorded for this clonotype. One end of the junction fails to match germline, which may point to a read error. The V gene is TRBV20-1, the J gene TRBJ2-5; D may be TRBD2 (6 bases). CDR1 is DFQATT and CDR2 is SNEGSKA in the germline V gene (reference sequence). The CDR3 contains 13 residues. DNA for the CDR3: TGCAGTGCCAACGACTACCGCGGAGGGACCCAGTGCTTC. Protein product: CSANDYRGGTQCF.

Worth noting for this clonotype: An end of the junction does not agree with germline; a read error may underlie this. This rearrangement joins TRBV6-5 to TRBJ2-3; 7 nucleotides align to TRBD1. The J call may not be correct, given that the DNA end is closer to TRBJ1-5. The CDR3 is made up of 17 amino acids. Germline CDR1 MNHEY, CDR2 SVGAGI. The CDR3 nucleotides are TGTGCCAACAGTTCACTCCCCCTAAGAGGGGGGACAGATACGCAGCATTTT. This codes for CANSSLPLRGGTDTQHF.

For this clonotype: One end of the junction fails to match germline, which may point to a read error. The chain employs TRBV29-1 and TRBJ2-3; perhaps TRBD1 as D (6 bases). The CDR3 sequence is 16 residues long. CDR1 SQVTM and CDR2 ANQGSEA come from the germline V gene. The CDR3 DNA is TGCAGCATCGCTGGAGTGGACGGACGTAGGACAGATACGCAATATTTT. It is translated as CSIAGVDGRRTDTQYF.

With regard to this clonotype: The junction shows a germline mismatch at one end, possibly a read error. The V call is TRBV7-8, the J call TRBJ2-4, with a tentative D call TRBD2 (5 bases). The CDR3 spans 13 residues. Per the germline V gene, CDR1 is SGHVS and CDR2 is FQNEAQ. CDR3 residues: CASSLAGENIKYF. For the CDR3, the DNA is TGTGCCAGCAGCTTAGCTGGGGAGAACATTAAGTACTTC.

As concerns this clonotype: Mismatch with germline at one junction end may stem from a read error. The chain uses TRBV30 and TRBJ2-3; 7 bases line up with TRBD2. CDR1 is GTSNPN, CDR2 SVGIG, per germline (reference sequence). This CDR3 is 13 amino acids long. The CDR3 DNA reads TGTGCCTGTAATGTAAATCAGCGGGATACGCGGTATTTT. This translates into CACNVNQRDTRYF.

Concerning this clonotype: One end of the junction fails to match germline, which may point to a read error. The chain employs TRBV6-6 and TRBJ1-5; 7 bases agree with TRBD1. This CDR3 is built from 16 residues. Germline V gene lookup returns CDR1 MNHNY and CDR2 SVGAGI (reference sequence). The CDR3 loop reads CASSHGDRVSNEPQHF. The CDR3 DNA reads TGTGCCAGCAGTCACGGCGACAGGGTGAGCAATGAGCCACAGCATTTT.

About this clonotype itself: The junction differs from germline at one of its ends, possibly a read error. This chain uses TRBV12-3 or TRBV12-4 with TRBJ1-6; D uncertain. The CDR3 is 14 residues long. The CDR3: CASSVIGGNSPLQF. Here the CDR3 DNA reads TGTGCCAGCAGCGTGATTGGCGGTAATTCACCCCTCCAATTT.

This chain connects TRBV29-1 to TRBJ2-5; 11 positions match TRBD1. The J call may be wrong; the DNA end is better matched by TRBJ2-1. The CDR3 covers 15 residues. The germline V gene encodes CDR1 SQVTM and CDR2 ANQGSEA. The CDR3 spells CSVEEDRGRAEIQFF. The DNA for the CDR3 is TGCAGCGTTGAAGAGGACAGGGGGCGAGCAGAGATCCAGTTCTTC.

CDR3 nucleotides: TGTGCCAGCAGTTACTCCCCCCGACCGCCCCAGCATTTT. Protein: CASSYSPRPPQHF. The V and J genes are TRBV6-5 and TRBJ1-5; D gene unclear. V was shortened by 0 bases and J by 9 bases, with 9 bases between the two germline ends. Germline-derived CDR1 and CDR2 are MNHEY and SVGAGI. CDR3 length: 13 residues.

This chain joins TRBV29-1 and TRBJ2-1; D may be TRBD2 (6 bases). CDR3 length: 14 residues. Germline V gives CDR1 SQVTM, CDR2 ANQGSEA. The CDR3: CSGGTQSPYNEQFF. The DNA of the CDR3 is TGCAGTGGGGGGACTCAGAGCCCCTACAATGAGCAGTTCTTC.

This clonotype was seen many times. The chain carries TRBV6-6 and TRBJ2-7; 12 bases agree with TRBD1. Germline V gene sequence: CDR1 MNHNY, CDR2 SVGAGI (reference sequence). V dropped 4 bases and J dropped 7; count of bases not matched to a gene: 11. The length of the CDR3 is 16 residues. CDR3 amino acids: CASSSTPGQGAREQYF. The DNA of the CDR3 is TGTGCCAGCAGTTCTACCCCGGGACAGGGGGCGCGTGAGCAGTACTTC.

This clonotype was observed once. This is likely a read error, given that the CDR3 carries no conserved phenylalanine or tryptophan at its end. No DNA is shown, since the ends of the CDR3 on it are uncertain; the CDR3 is the one TCRdb lists. The J gene is TRBJ2-4, the V gene TRBV7-8; TRBD1 is taken as the D call from the table, unchecked against the DNA. The CDR3 is 17 amino acids long, termini counted. Germline V lookup: CDR1 SGHVS, CDR2 FQNEAQ. CDR3 protein: CARSPLSSGLAKNIQYL.

Concerning this clonotype: A single base separates this from a much larger clone, so it may be a read error. The J gene is TRBJ1-1, the V gene TRBV6-2 or TRBV6-3, with TRBD1 matching over 7 bases. V trimming: 10 bases; J trimming: 3 bases; junction bases outside the gene matches: 8. The CDR3 is 13 residues long. The germline V gene has CDR1 MNHEY and CDR2 SVGEGT. The CDR3 bases are TGTGCCAACAGAGGGGACAGCGACACTGAAGCTTTCTTT. Translating it yields CANRGDSDTEAFF.

As concerns this clonotype: At one end, the junction sequence differs from germline, possibly due to a read error. The chain couples TRBV4-1 to TRBJ2-3; 8 nucleotides align to TRBD2. Per germline, CDR1 MGHRA and CDR2 YSYEKL. The CDR3 contains 14 residues. The CDR3 DNA sequence: TGCGCCAGCAGCCAAGATACAGCGGGAGATGCGCATTATTTT. Translating it yields CASSQDTAGDAHYF.

The chain carries TRBV6-1 and TRBJ1-5; maybe TRBD1 (5 bases). The length of the CDR3 is 15 residues. Trimming took off 6 bases at V and 6 bases at J, with 18 bases between the two ends. Germline-derived CDR1 and CDR2 are MNHNS and SASEGT. The CDR3 protein is CASRAMMGRIQPQHF. The DNA for the CDR3 is TGTGCCAGCAGGGCAATGATGGGGCGCATTCAGCCCCAGCATTTT.

This clonotype occurred once. Compared with germline, one end of the junction differs, possibly owing to a read error. The V gene is TRBV10-2, the J gene TRBJ2-5; TRBD2 matches at 7 bases. The CDR3 is 15 residues long. The germline gives CDR1 WSHSY, CDR2 SAAADI. CDR3 nucleotide sequence: TGCGCCTGCAGCGGACTGGCGGGAGTTCAAGAGACCCAGTATTTC. Amino acids: CACSGLAGVQETQYF.